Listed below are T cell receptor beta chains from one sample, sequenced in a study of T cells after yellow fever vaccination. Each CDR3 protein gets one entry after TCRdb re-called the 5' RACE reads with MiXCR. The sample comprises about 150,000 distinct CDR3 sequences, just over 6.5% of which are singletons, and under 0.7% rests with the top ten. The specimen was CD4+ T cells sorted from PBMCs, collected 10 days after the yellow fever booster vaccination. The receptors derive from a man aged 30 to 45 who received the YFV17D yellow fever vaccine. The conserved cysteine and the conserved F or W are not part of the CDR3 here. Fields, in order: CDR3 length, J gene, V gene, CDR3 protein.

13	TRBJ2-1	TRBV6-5	ASSYSGRTDNEQF
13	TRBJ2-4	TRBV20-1	SARSPGVAKNIQY
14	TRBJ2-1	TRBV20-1	SAILSGASSYNEQF
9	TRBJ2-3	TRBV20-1	SADSTDTQY
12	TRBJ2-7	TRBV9	ASSVGSGSYEQY
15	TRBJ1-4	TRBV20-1	SARDREGQGANEKLF
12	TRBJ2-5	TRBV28	ASSLGRGFETQY
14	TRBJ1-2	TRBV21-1	ASSKGPPRGCYGYT
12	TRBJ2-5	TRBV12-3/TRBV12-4	ASSLLQGWETQY
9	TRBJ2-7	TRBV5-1	ASKLQGQQY
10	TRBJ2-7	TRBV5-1	ASRRGSYEQY
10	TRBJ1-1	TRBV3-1	ASSRVGAEAF
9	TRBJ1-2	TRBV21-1	ASHRGVGYT
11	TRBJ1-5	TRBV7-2	ASSLEEGQPQH
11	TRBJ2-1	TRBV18	ASSPGGGYEQF
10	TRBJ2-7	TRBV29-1	SVDDRDSEQY
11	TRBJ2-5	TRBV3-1	ASSQLAQETQY
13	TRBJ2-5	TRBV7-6	ASSLNSGRAETQY
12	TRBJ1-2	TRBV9	ASSDAGTEYGYT